One and the same sample provided the 2 T cell receptor beta chains below, sequenced in a study of spatial heterogeneity in lung cancer (dated by TCRdb to between 2018 and 2021). Libraries were built with 5' RACE. Reads for this sample came from a NextSeq 500. In TCRdb, the public reads were trimmed at Q25 with fastp and aligned with MiXCR, with productive beta chains retained. Rows merge per CDR3 protein into single entries with the most common DNA and genes. The sample has 50,000 to 65,000 distinct CDR3 sequences on record, 8.4% of them singletons. About 16% of the sample is taken by the ten largest. Per the publication, the time point label means: sample taken at primary tumor resection. For TCR sequencing, whole RNA was extracted from tumor and nontumor lung tissue, or from cryopreserved PBMC samples, and no cell sorting was done. The source was PBMCs, collected at surgery. The receptor source for this set is a female donor with early-stage non-small cell lung cancer.

The rearrangement uses TRBV2 and TRBJ1-5, with D uncertain. The CDR3 covers 13 residues. The germline gives CDR1 SNHLY, CDR2 FYNNEI. V lost 4 bases, J lost 0 bases, and 4 bases lay in between. CDR3: CASSVYSNQPQHF. In nucleotides, the CDR3 is TGTGCCAGCAGTGTGTATAGCAATCAGCCCCAGCATTTT.

This clonotype was seen ten or more times. V usage is TRBV12-3 or TRBV12-4 and J usage is TRBJ1-6; 7 bases map to TRBD1. V shed 0 bases and J 7 bases; nucleotides not matched to a gene: 0. The CDR3 runs to 14 residues. The DNA for the CDR3 is TGTGCCAGCAGTTTAGCAGGGGGCAATTCACCCCTCCACTTT. This sequence encodes CASSLAGGNSPLHF.